Listed here are 8 T cell receptor beta chains from one sample, sequenced in a study of CD8 T cells in Susac syndrome. RNA totalling about 0.45 to 1 ug underwent reverse transcription with random hexamers. TCRdb ran MiXCR on the immunoSEQ multiplex PCR reads and lists one entry per CDR3 protein. The repertoire consists of 240,000 or so distinct CDR3 sequences, with approximately 95% occurring once and the leading ten covering about 0.095%. The sample consisted of CD4+ T cells from PBMCs. The receptors were sampled from a human donor with Susac syndrome.

The chain has TRBV6-5 and TRBJ2-1; D might be TRBD1 (6 bases). Trimming shortened V by 11 bases and J by 5 bases, and 16 bases separated the two germline ends. CDR3 length: 13 residues. Per the germline V gene, CDR1 is MNHEY and CDR2 is SVGAGI. The DNA for the CDR3 is TGTGCCCAGAAGGGGGTGGAGGACAATGAGCAGTTCTTC. It is translated as CAQKGVEDNEQFF.

This chain uses TRBV12-3 or TRBV12-4 with TRBJ2-7, with 8 positions matching TRBD2. This CDR3 has 14 residues. The V gene end was trimmed by 5 bases and the J gene end by 2 bases; junction bases not matched to a gene: 5. CDR3 loop: CASSPRGGTYEQYF. DNA for the CDR3: TGTGCCAGCAGTCCCCGGGGGGGAACCTACGAGCAGTACTTC.

The V gene is TRBV2, the J gene TRBJ2-7; perhaps TRBD1 as D (7 bases). V lost 7 bases to trimming and J lost 5 bases, with 15 bases between them. The germline V gene has CDR1 SNHLY and CDR2 FYNNEI. This CDR3 contains 13 residues. The CDR3 loop reads CASMAGGKDEQYF. DNA for the CDR3: TGTGCCAGCATGGCAGGGGGGAAGGACGAGCAGTACTTC. The full variable domain, in which reference TRBV2 and TRBJ2-7 provide the parts outside the CDR3, is EPEVTQTPSHQVTQMGQEVILRCVPISNHLYFYWYRQILGQKVEFLVSFYNNEISEKSEIFDDQFSVERPDGSNFTLKIRSTKLEDSAMYFCASMAGGKDEQYFGPGTRLTVT.

V and J are TRBV5-6 and TRBJ1-3, with 9 positions matching TRBD1. The ends lost 6 bases at V and 8 bases at J; junction bases unmatched: 6. CDR1 is SGHDT and CDR2 is YYEEEE in the germline V gene. The CDR3 sequence is 13 residues long. CDR3 DNA: TGTGCCAGCACCGGGGACAGGGTTGACACCATATATTTT. This sequence encodes CASTGDRVDTIYF.

The CDR3 reads CALEQYNEQFF. The CDR3 DNA is TGTGCCCTGGAACAGTACAATGAGCAGTTCTTC. The V gene is TRBV7-9, the J gene TRBJ2-1, with D hard to call. V lost 11 bases and J 4 bases, leaving 9 bases between the germline ends. Looked up from germline, CDR1 is SEHNR and CDR2 is FQNEAQ (reference sequence). The CDR3 is 11 residues long.

For the CDR3, the DNA is TGTGCCTGGAGACTAGCGGGACACACAGATACGCAGTATTTT. Translation: CAWRLAGHTDTQYF. V and J are TRBV30 and TRBJ2-3; 10 bases align to TRBD2. The germline V gene has CDR1 GTSNPN and CDR2 SVGIG (reference sequence). CDR3 length: 14 residues. V gave up 3 bases and J gave up 2 bases; unmatched junction bases: 2.

The rearrangement joins TRBV14 to TRBJ1-2, with D perhaps TRBD1 (6 bases). The CDR3 spans 13 residues. The V gene's germline CDR1 is SGHDN and CDR2 FVKESK. Trimming stripped 1 base from V and 5 bases from J, with 8 bases between. CDR3 DNA sequence: TGTGCCAGCAGCCAAGTCCAGGGGTATGGCTACACCTTC. Translated: CASSQVQGYGYTF.

For this clonotype: The junction and the germline gene differ at one end; a read error may be behind it. The chain employs TRBV30 and TRBJ1-1, with 7 bases that match TRBD1. The CDR3 covers 14 residues. Looked up from germline, CDR1 is GTSNPN and CDR2 is SVGIG (reference sequence). The chain's CDR3 is CAWSNPGTATGAFF. As DNA, the CDR3 is TGTGCCTGGAGTAACCCTGGGACAGCCACTGGAGCTTTCTTT.